Below, 28 T cell receptor beta chains from the same sample are listed, as sequenced in a study of T cells in Graves' hyperthyroidism and ophthalmopathy. Researchers amplified the TCR beta CDR3 regions from RNA transcripts. A set of HTBI primers served as the primers for a first-round RT-PCR of the TCR CDR3. TCRdb used MiXCR to reprocess the multiplex PCR reads, holding one entry per CDR3 protein. The table has around 340,000 distinct CDR3 sequences, roughly a fifth seen once. Sequencing was done on a sample of blood. All receptors come from a woman in her forties or fifties with Graves' hyperthyroidism.

This clonotype was recorded at least ten times. The chain couples TRBV12-3 or TRBV12-4 to TRBJ2-5; 11 bases fit TRBD2. Trimming cost V 2 bases and J 4 bases; bases outside gene matches: 3. The CDR3 has 15 residues. Here the CDR3 DNA reads TGTGCCAGCAGTTTAAATAGCGGGAGGGGAGAGACCCAGTACTTC. It encodes CASSLNSGRGETQYF.

The chain links TRBV28 to TRBJ1-6; TRBD1 aligns across 8 bases. This CDR3 is 15 amino acids long. Trimming cost V 6 bases and J 3 bases; bases outside gene matches: 4. Germline V gene lookup returns CDR1 MDHEN and CDR2 SYDVKM. The CDR3 is CASSNGQGYNSPLHF. The CDR3 bases are TGTGCCAGCAGCAATGGACAGGGCTATAATTCACCCCTCCACTTT.

Only one count was recorded for this clonotype. Germline is not matched at one junction end, which may reflect a read error. The chain couples TRBV12-3 or TRBV12-4 to TRBJ2-1; 9 nucleotides match TRBD2. The CDR3 is made up of 16 amino acids. Written as DNA, the CDR3 is TGTACCAGCAGTTTCGTGGTTGGGGGACTAGCCTATGAGCAGTTCTTC. It translates to CTSSFVVGGLAYEQFF.

Many counts were recorded for this clonotype. This rearrangement joins TRBV20-1 to TRBJ2-7; D gene ambiguous. The germline V gene has CDR1 DFQATT and CDR2 SNEGSKA (reference sequence). The CDR3 is 12 amino acids. Trimming shortened V by 0 bases and J by 2 bases, and 5 bases separated the two germline ends. CDR3 in amino acids: CSARDPAYEQYF. The DNA of the CDR3 is TGCAGTGCTAGAGATCCGGCCTACGAGCAGTACTTC.

This clonotype was recorded many times. V usage is TRBV28 and J usage is TRBJ2-7, with 8 bases aligning to TRBD1. The germline CDR1 and CDR2 sequences are MDHEN and SYDVKM. With V trimmed by 8 bases and J by 3 bases, 6 bases remained unmatched. CDR3 length equals 13 residues. CDR3 bases: TGTGCCAGCCAGCGGACAGGGAGCTACGAGCAGTACTTC. It yields the protein CASQRTGSYEQYF.

This clonotype was seen many times. The V and J genes are TRBV20-1 and TRBJ2-3; 8 bases line up with TRBD1. Trimming cost V 7 bases and J 4 bases; bases outside gene matches: 4. The germline CDR1 and CDR2 sequences are DFQATT and SNEGSKA (reference sequence). CDR3 length: 12 residues. CDR3 coding DNA: TGCAGTGGGCAGGGGGCGGCAGATACGCAGTATTTT. Translation gives CSGQGAADTQYF.

Many counts were recorded for this clonotype. The chain joins TRBV6-1 to TRBJ1-4; possible D gene TRBD1, 6 bases. Trimming shortened V by 8 bases and J by 7 bases, and 17 bases separated the two germline ends. Germline CDR1 reads MNHNS; CDR2 reads SASEGT. The CDR3 is 14 amino acids. CDR3 residues: CASGRTAGGEKLFF. Written as DNA, the CDR3 is TGTGCCAGCGGTAGGACAGCGGGAGGTGAAAAACTGTTTTTT.

This clonotype was picked up many times. The gene calls are TRBV19 and TRBJ2-1; TRBD2 matches 12 bases. Germline V CDR1 and CDR2: LNHDA, SQIVND (reference sequence). The CDR3 spans 17 residues. The ends lost 1 base at V and 8 bases at J; junction bases unmatched: 9. The CDR3 DNA sequence: TGTGCCAGTAGTATAGGGGGACTAGCGGGCACCATCGATGAGCAGTTCTTC. Translated, it gives CASSIGGLAGTIDEQFF.

This clonotype has ten or more counts. The CDR3 sequence is CASSPRRSSYNEQFF. The CDR3 coding sequence is TGTGCCAGCAGTCCGCGACGGAGCTCCTACAATGAGCAGTTCTTC. This chain uses TRBV12-3 or TRBV12-4 with TRBJ2-1; D is unclear. V gave up 5 bases and J gave up 0 bases, with 11 bases separating them. The CDR3 has 15 amino acids.

This clonotype occurred a few times. The V gene is TRBV9, the J gene TRBJ1-6; D gene unclear. Germline values: CDR1 SGDLS, CDR2 YYNGEE. Trimming stripped 1 base from V and 11 bases from J, with 16 bases between. The CDR3 is made up of 15 amino acids. The CDR3 sequence is CASSVSESGITPLHF. CDR3 sequence (DNA): TGTGCCAGCAGCGTATCCGAGTCGGGTATAACACCCCTCCACTTT.

This clonotype was counted ten times or more. The rearrangement links TRBV2 to TRBJ2-7; D not resolved. With 1 base removed from V and 6 bases from J, the gap between germline ends came to 13 bases. Per the germline V gene, CDR1 is SNHLY and CDR2 is FYNNEI. This CDR3 is built from 14 residues. The DNA of the CDR3 is TGTGCCAGCAGTGAAGGGGGTTTTAGTAGCGAGCAGTACTTC. It yields the protein CASSEGGFSSEQYF.

This clonotype occurred many times. The CDR3 here is CASSERAGGGSTDTQYF. The DNA for the CDR3 is TGTGCCAGCAGTGAAAGGGCCGGCGGGGGGAGCACAGATACGCAGTATTTT. The V gene is TRBV6-1, the J gene TRBJ2-3, with 8 nucleotides matching TRBD2. Germline lookup yields CDR1 MNHNS and CDR2 SASEGT. The ends lost 2 bases at V and 0 bases at J; junction bases unmatched: 7. This CDR3 has 17 amino acids.

V usage is TRBV5-1 and J usage is TRBJ2-7; 9 bases are a match to TRBD1. With 3 bases clipped from V and 1 base from J, the junction kept 5 bases outside the gene matches. In germline, CDR1 is SGHRS, CDR2 YFSETQ. This CDR3 is 15 amino acids long. CDR3 sequence: CASSYGTGRSYEQYF. The CDR3 DNA follows: TGCGCCAGCAGCTATGGGACAGGGAGATCCTACGAGCAGTACTTC.

This clonotype was observed a handful of times. V gene TRBV25-1 combines with J gene TRBJ2-7; 7 bases line up with TRBD2. The CDR3 runs to 14 residues. Germline V gene data show CDR1 as MGHDK and CDR2 as SYGVNS. V was clipped by 6 bases and J by 0 bases; unmatched bases: 5. CDR3 bases: TGTGCCAGCAGCGGAGCGGGGAGCTCCTACGAGCAGTACTTC. The encoded protein is CASSGAGSSYEQYF.

This chain links TRBV6-5 with TRBJ2-3; no definite D call. The germline V gene encodes CDR1 MNHEY and CDR2 SVGAGI. This CDR3 has 14 amino acids. Between the trimmed V and J ends, which lost 0 bases and 1 base, there was a span of 5 bases. CDR3 loop: CASSYSLGTDTQYF. CDR3 sequence (DNA): TGTGCCAGCAGTTACTCCCTAGGCACAGATACGCAGTATTTT.

Ten or more counts support this clonotype. The chain uses TRBV28 and TRBJ1-4, with D uncertain. V was shortened by 7 bases and J by 5 bases, with 17 bases between the two germline ends. The CDR3 is 15 residues long. Germline lookup yields CDR1 MDHEN and CDR2 SYDVKM. The CDR3 DNA reads TGTGCCAGCACTCGGGCCCCGAGCCTCAATGAAAAACTGTTTTTT. The encoded protein is CASTRAPSLNEKLFF.

This clonotype has a count of ten or more. The chain joins TRBV11-2 to TRBJ2-7; TRBD1 might be the D (5 bases). V gave up 0 bases and J gave up 2 bases, with 14 bases separating them. In germline, CDR1 is SGHAT, CDR2 FQNNGV. The CDR3 extends over 16 amino acids. DNA for the CDR3: TGTGCCAGCAGCTTAGATCGAATGACAGCTCCCTACGAGCAGTACTTC. This codes for CASSLDRMTAPYEQYF.

This clonotype appeared many times. The V call is TRBV5-6, the J call TRBJ2-6; D not certain. V was shortened by 2 bases and J by 3 bases, with 12 bases between the two germline ends. Per germline, CDR1 SGHDT and CDR2 YYEEEE. The CDR3 is 16 residues long. In nucleotides, the CDR3 is TGTGCCAGCAGCTTCGTGGAACGACTTGGGGCCAACGTCCTGACTTTC. It encodes CASSFVERLGANVLTF. The full variable domain, its missing parts supplied by reference TRBV5-6 and TRBJ2-6, is DAGVTQSPTHLIKTRGQQVTLRCSPKSGHDTVSWYQQALGQGPQFIFQYYEEEERQRGNFPDRFSGHQFPNYSSELNVNALLLGDSALYLCASSFVERLGANVLTFGAGSRLTVL.

The chain couples TRBV3-1 to TRBJ1-3, with D uncertain. This CDR3 is built from 16 residues. From germline, CDR1 is LGHDT and CDR2 YNNKEL (reference sequence). Trimming cost V 4 bases and J 0 bases, with 13 bases left between them. CDR3 nucleotide sequence: TGTGCCAGCAGCCCGGCTTGGAGAAACTCTGGAAACACCATATATTTT. Its protein is CASSPAWRNSGNTIYF.

This clonotype was detected a few times. This chain links TRBV7-9 with TRBJ2-7; D ambiguous. Germline values: CDR1 SEHNR, CDR2 FQNEAQ (reference sequence). Trimming stripped 0 bases from V and 6 bases from J, with 12 bases between. This CDR3 spans 14 amino acids. DNA for the CDR3: TGTGCCAGCAGCTTAGCCCAGGTCGCGGCCGAGCAGTACTTC. It translates to CASSLAQVAAEQYF.

This clonotype was seen ten or more times. This chain uses TRBV13 with TRBJ2-3; 12 bases align to TRBD2. Germline assignment: CDR1 PRHDT and CDR2 FYEKMQ (reference sequence). CDR3 size: 17 residues. The junction had 6 bases not matched to a gene; V was cut back by 0 bases and J by 5 bases. This CDR3 is CASSLGASGRARDTQYF. CDR3 DNA sequence: TGTGCCAGCAGCTTAGGGGCTAGCGGGAGGGCCCGAGATACGCAGTATTTT.

A remark on this clonotype: One end of the junction varies from germline; a read error may be responsible. This chain links TRBV6-1 with TRBJ1-1; 7 bases are a match to TRBD1. This CDR3 contains 13 residues. Germline V CDR1 and CDR2: MNHNS, SASEGT. The CDR3: CASSGTGRTGAFF. DNA of the CDR3: TGTGCCAGCAGTGGGACAGGCCGGACTGGAGCTTTCTTT.

This clonotype was picked up many times. This chain connects TRBV2 to TRBJ2-7; 9 bases match TRBD1. V was clipped by 6 bases and J by 3 bases; unmatched bases: 3. This CDR3 comprises 13 residues. Germline CDR1 and CDR2: SNHLY and FYNNEI. The chain's CDR3 is CASRTGGVYEQYF. CDR3 DNA sequence: TGTGCCAGCAGGACAGGGGGGGTCTACGAGCAGTACTTC.

The chain links TRBV7-9 to TRBJ1-1; the D gene is possibly TRBD1 (5 bases). The germline gives CDR1 SEHNR, CDR2 FQNEAQ (reference sequence). Trimming removed 8 bases at V and 1 base at J, with 23 bases between. The CDR3 sequence is 17 residues long. CDR3 sequence: CASGPRELGRRNTEAFF. For the CDR3, the DNA is TGTGCCAGCGGCCCCCGGGAGTTGGGGCGCAGGAACACTGAAGCTTTCTTT.

This clonotype showed up just a few times. The chain couples TRBV5-1 to TRBJ2-5, with D tentatively TRBD1 (6 bases). This CDR3 has 13 residues. Germline V gene sequence: CDR1 SGHRS, CDR2 YFSETQ. V was shortened by 3 bases and J by 4 bases, with 10 bases between the two germline ends. CDR3 residues: CASSYGGRETQYF. The CDR3 nucleotides are TGCGCCAGCAGCTATGGGGGCAGAGAGACCCAGTACTTC. Based on the CDR3 plus reference TRBV5-1 and TRBJ2-5, the full variable domain is KAGVTQTPRYLIKTRGQQVTLSCSPISGHRSVSWYQQTPGQGLQFLFEYFSETQRNKGNFPGRFSGRQFSNSRSEMNVSTLELGDSALYLCASSYGGRETQYFGPGTRLLVL.

The chain carries TRBV29-1 and TRBJ1-4; 11 positions agree with TRBD1. V lost 3 bases and J lost 5; bases outside the gene matches: 20. CDR1 and CDR2 from the germline V gene are SQVTM and ANQGSEA. The CDR3 length is 20 residues. The CDR3 DNA reads as TGCAGCGTTGAGTTTGAACCGGGACAGGGGGATGTGAATGGAAATGAAAAACTGTTTTTT. Its protein is CSVEFEPGQGDVNGNEKLFF.

The chain has TRBV6-2 or TRBV6-3 and TRBJ2-1, with D perhaps TRBD2 (6 bases). Germline CDR1 is MNHEY and CDR2 is SVGEGT. V shed 6 bases and J shed 2 bases, with 17 bases lying between them. The CDR3 runs 16 residues. The CDR3 coding sequence is TGTGCCAGCAGACATTTCCGGGACTCGACCTACAATGAGCAGTTCTTC. Translation: CASRHFRDSTYNEQFF.

This clonotype occurred a few times. The chain carries TRBV7-2 and TRBJ2-1; 8 bases are a match to TRBD2. With 5 bases clipped from V and 0 bases from J, the junction kept 6 bases outside the gene matches. Looked up from germline, CDR1 is SGHTA and CDR2 is FQGNSA. The CDR3 has 16 residues. The CDR3 nucleotides are TGTGCCAGCAGCCCGAGAAGCGGGAGCTCCTACAATGAGCAGTTCTTC. It translates to CASSPRSGSSYNEQFF.